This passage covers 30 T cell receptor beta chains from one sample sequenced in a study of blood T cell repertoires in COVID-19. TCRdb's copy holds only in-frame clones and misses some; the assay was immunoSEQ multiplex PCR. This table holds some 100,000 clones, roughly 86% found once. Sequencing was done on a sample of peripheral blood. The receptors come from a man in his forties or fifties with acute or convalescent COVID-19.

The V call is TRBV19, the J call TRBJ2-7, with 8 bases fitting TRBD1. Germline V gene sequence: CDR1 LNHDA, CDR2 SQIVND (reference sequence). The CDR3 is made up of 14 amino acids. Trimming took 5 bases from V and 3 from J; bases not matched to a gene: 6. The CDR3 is CASSPGQDRYEQYF. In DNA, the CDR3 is TGTGCCAGTAGTCCGGGACAGGATCGCTACGAGCAGTACTTC.

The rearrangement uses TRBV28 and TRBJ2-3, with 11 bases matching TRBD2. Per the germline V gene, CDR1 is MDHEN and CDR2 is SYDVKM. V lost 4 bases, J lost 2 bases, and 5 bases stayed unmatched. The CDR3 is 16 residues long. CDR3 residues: CASSSQTSGVTDTQYF. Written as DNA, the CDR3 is TGTGCCAGCAGTTCCCAGACTAGCGGGGTCACAGATACGCAGTATTTT.

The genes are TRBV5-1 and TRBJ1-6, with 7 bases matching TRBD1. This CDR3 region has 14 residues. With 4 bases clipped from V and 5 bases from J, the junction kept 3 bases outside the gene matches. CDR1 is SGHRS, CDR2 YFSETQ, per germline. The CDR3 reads CASSGGTDNSPLHF. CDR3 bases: TGCGCCAGCAGCGGCGGGACAGATAATTCACCCCTCCACTTT.

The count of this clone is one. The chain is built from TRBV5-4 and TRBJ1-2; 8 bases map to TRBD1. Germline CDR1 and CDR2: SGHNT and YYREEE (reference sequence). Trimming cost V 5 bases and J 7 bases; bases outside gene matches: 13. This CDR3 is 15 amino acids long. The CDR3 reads CASRTTDGQGGGYTF. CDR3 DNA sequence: TGTGCCAGCAGGACTACTGATGGACAGGGCGGTGGCTACACCTTC.

Written as DNA, the CDR3 is TGTGCCAGCATCCGGGACAGGTCCATCAATGAGCAGTTCTTC. Amino acids: CASIRDRSINEQFF. This rearrangement joins TRBV2 to TRBJ2-1; the match to TRBD1 covers 8 bases. Germline V gene data show CDR1 as SNHLY and CDR2 as FYNNEI. The CDR3 runs to 14 residues. Trimming at V came to 7 bases and at J to 6 bases, leaving 8 bases not matched to a gene.

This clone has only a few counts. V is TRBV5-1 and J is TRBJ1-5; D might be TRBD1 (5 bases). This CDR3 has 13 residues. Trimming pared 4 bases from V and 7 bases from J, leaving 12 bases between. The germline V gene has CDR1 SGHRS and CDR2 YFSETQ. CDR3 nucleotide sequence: TGCGCCAGCAGCCGGCAGGAGGGGCAGCCCCAGCATTTT. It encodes CASSRQEGQPQHF.

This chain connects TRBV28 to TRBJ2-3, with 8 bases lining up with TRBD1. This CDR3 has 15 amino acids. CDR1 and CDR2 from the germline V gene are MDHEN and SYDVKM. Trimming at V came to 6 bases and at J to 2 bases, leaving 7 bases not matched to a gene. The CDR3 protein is CASRQAGGATDTQYF. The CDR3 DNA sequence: TGTGCCAGCAGACAGGCAGGGGGCGCCACAGATACGCAGTATTTT.

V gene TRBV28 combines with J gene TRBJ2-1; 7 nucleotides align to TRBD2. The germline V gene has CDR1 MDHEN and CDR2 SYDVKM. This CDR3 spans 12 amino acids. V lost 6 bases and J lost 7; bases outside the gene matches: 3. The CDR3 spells CASRAGVNEQFF. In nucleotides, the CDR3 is TGTGCCAGCAGGGCGGGAGTGAATGAGCAGTTCTTC.

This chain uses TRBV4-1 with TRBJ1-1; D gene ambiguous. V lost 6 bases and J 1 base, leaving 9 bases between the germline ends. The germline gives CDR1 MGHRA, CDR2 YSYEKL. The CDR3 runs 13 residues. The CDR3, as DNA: TGCGCCAGCAGTGGCAACAGGAACACTGAAGCTTTCTTT. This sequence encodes CASSGNRNTEAFF.

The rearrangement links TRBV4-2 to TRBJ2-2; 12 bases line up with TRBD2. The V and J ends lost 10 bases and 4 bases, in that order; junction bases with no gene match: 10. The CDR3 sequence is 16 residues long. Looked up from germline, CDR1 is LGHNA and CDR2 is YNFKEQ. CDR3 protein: CAIGAPSGRVTGELFF. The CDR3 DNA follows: TGTGCCATAGGAGCCCCTAGCGGGAGGGTCACCGGGGAGCTGTTTTTT.

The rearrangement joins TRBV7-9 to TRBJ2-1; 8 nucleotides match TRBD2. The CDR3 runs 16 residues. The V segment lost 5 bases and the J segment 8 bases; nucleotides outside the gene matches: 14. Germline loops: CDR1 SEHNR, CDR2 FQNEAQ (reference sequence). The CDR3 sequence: CASSPRGGGRLDEQFF. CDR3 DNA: TGTGCCAGCAGCCCCCGGGGGGGAGGTCGGTTGGATGAGCAGTTCTTC.

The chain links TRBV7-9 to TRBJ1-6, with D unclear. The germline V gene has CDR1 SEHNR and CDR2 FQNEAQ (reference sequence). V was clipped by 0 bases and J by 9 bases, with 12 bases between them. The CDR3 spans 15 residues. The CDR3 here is CASSLAEGTGSPLHF. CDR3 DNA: TGTGCCAGCAGCTTAGCAGAGGGAACGGGTTCACCCCTCCACTTT.

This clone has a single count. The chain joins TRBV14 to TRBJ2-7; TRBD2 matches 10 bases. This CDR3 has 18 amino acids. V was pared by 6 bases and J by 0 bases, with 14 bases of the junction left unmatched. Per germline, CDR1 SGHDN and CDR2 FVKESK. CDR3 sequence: CASSPLATSGVISYEQYF. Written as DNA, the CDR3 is TGTGCCAGCAGTCCCCTGGCAACTAGCGGGGTGATCTCCTACGAGCAGTACTTC.

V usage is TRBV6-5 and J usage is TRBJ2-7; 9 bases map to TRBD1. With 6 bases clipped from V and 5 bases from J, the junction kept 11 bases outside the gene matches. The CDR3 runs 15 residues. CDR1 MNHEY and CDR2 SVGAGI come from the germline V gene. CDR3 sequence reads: CASRVSGQGYDEQYF. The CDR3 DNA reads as TGTGCCAGCAGAGTCTCGGGACAGGGTTACGACGAGCAGTACTTC.

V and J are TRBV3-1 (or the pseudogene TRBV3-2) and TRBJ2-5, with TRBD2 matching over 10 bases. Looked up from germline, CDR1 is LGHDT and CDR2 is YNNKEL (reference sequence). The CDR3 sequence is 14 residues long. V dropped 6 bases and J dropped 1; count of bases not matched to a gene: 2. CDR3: CASRKREGQETQYF. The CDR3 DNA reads TGTGCCAGCAGAAAGCGGGAGGGCCAAGAGACCCAGTACTTC.

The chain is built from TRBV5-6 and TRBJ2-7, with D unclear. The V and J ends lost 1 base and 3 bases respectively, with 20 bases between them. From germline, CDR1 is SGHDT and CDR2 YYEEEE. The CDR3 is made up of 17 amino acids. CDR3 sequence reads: CASSLFDTTYSRYEQYF. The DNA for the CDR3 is TGTGCCAGCAGCTTGTTTGACACGACCTACTCTCGCTACGAGCAGTACTTC.

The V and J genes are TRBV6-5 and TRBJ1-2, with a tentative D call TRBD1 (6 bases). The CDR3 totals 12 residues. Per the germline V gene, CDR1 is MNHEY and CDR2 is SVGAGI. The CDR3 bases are TGTGGGGTGGGGGCACCCGGCTATGGCTACACCTTC. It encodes CGVGAPGYGYTF.

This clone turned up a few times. CDR3 loop: CASSYRGRDEKLFF. The CDR3 bases are TGTGCCAGCAGTTACAGGGGAAGGGATGAAAAACTGTTTTTT. The gene calls are TRBV6-5 and TRBJ1-4; D is possibly TRBD1 (5 bases). The CDR3 totals 14 residues. The germline V and J ends were trimmed by 2 bases and 6 bases, with 10 bases remaining between them. Per germline, CDR1 MNHEY and CDR2 SVGAGI.

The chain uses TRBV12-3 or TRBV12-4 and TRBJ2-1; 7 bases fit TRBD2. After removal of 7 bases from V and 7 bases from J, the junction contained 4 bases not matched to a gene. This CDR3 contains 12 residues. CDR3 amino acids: CASKTSSNEQFF. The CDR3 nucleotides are TGTGCCAGCAAGACTAGCAGTAATGAGCAGTTCTTC.

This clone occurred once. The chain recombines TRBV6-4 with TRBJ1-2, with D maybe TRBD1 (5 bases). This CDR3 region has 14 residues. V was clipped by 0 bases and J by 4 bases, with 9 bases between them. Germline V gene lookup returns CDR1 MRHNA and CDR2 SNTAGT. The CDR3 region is CASSDSVGVYGYTF. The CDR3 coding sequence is TGTGCCAGCAGTGACTCCGTAGGGGTCTATGGCTACACCTTC.

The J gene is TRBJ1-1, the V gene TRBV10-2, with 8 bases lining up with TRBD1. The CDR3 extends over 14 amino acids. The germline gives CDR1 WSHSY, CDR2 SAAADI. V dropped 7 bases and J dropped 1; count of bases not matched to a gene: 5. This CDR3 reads CASNEGTGNTEAFF. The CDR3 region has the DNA TGCGCCAGCAACGAAGGGACAGGGAACACTGAAGCTTTCTTT.

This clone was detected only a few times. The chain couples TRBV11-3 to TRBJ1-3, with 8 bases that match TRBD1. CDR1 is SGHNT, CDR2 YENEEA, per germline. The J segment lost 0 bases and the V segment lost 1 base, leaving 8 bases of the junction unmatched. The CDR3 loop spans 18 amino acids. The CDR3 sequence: CASSLGVGQGLSGNTIYF. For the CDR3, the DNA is TGTGCCAGCAGCTTAGGAGTCGGACAGGGACTCTCTGGAAACACCATATATTTT.

The CDR3: CASSPGLAGTYEQYF. Here the CDR3 DNA reads TGCGCCAGCAGCCCCGGACTAGCGGGAACCTACGAGCAGTACTTC. The chain has TRBV4-1 and TRBJ2-7; 12 bases match TRBD2. There are 15 residues in the CDR3. Germline CDR1 and CDR2: MGHRA and YSYEKL. V dropped 4 bases and J dropped 2; count of bases not matched to a gene: 3.

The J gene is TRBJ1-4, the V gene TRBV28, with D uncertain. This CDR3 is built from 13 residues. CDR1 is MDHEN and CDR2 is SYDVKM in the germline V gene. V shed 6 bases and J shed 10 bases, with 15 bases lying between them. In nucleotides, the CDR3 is TGTGCCAGCAGGCGAGAAGAACTCGGAAAACTGTTTTTT. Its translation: CASRREELGKLFF.

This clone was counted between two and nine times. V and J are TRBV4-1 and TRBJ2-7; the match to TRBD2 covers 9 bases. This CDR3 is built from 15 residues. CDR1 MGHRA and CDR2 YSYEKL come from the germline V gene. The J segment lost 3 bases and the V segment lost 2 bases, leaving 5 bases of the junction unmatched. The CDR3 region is CASSQPAGGSYEQYF. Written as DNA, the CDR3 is TGCGCCAGCAGCCAACCAGCGGGAGGAAGCTACGAGCAGTACTTC.

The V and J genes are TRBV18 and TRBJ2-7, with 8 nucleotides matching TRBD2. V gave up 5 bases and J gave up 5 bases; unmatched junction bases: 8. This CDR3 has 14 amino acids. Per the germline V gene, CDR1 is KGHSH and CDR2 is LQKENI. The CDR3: CASSAPRLANEQYF. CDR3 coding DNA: TGTGCCAGCTCAGCCCCGAGACTAGCGAACGAGCAGTACTTC. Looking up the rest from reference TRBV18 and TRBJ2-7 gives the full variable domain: NAGVMQNPRHLVRRRGQEARLRCSPMKGHSHVYWYRQLPEEGLKFMVYLQKENIIDESGMPKERFSAEFPKEGPSILRIQQVVRGDSAAYFCASSAPRLANEQYFGPGTRLTVT.

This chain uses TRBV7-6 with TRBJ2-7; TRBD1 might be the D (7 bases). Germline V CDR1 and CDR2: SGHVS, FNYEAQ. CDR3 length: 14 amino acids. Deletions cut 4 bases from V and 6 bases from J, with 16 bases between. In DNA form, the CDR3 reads TGTGCCAGCAGCTGGGCGGGACAGCCTCGCGAGCAGTACTTC. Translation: CASSWAGQPREQYF.

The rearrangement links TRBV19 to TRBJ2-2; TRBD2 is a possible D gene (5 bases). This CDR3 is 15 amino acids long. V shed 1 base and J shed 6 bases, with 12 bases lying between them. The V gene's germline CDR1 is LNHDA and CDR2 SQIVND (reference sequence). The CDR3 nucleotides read TGTGCCAGTAGTATAGTTCCCGGGAAGGCCGGGGAGCTGTTTTTT. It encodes CASSIVPGKAGELFF.

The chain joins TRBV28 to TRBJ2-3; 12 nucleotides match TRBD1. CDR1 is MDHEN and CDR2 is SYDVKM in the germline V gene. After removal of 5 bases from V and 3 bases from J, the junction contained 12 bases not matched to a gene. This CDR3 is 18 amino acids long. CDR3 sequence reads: CASSPLPGQGAATDTQYF. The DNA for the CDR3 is TGTGCCAGCAGTCCTCTTCCGGGACAGGGGGCCGCTACAGATACGCAGTATTTT.

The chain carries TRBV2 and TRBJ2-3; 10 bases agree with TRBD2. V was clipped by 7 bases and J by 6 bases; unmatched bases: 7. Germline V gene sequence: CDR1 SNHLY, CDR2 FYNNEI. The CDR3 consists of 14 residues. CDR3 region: CASTASGSPDTQYF. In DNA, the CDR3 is TGTGCCAGCACCGCTAGCGGGAGCCCCGATACGCAGTATTTT.